The clone carrying this T cell receptor (beta chain) was detected only once. Its cognate antigen is unknown. The length of the CDR3 is 14 residues. Per the germline V gene, CDR1 is MDHEN and CDR2 is SYDVKM. The J segment lost 6 bases and the V segment lost 8 bases, leaving 9 bases of the junction unmatched. This sample was taken from a study of cytomegalovirus exposure and HLA in healthy donors. Findings of the study overall: A later analysis showed that HLA-associated TCR beta chains had undergone more clonal expansion than equally common others.

Researchers ran the PCR with 60 Vbeta and 13 Jbeta primers. Here immunoSEQ multiplex PCR was the method, and the copy in TCRdb shows in-frame clones only, minus some. The data show fewer than 200,000 clones, 9.5% to 15% seen once. The sequencing input was PBMCs. This TCR came from a man in his fifties or sixties in good health and CMV-seropositive. The chain uses TRBV28 and TRBJ2-1, with 8 bases that match TRBD2. The CDR3 loop reads CASLRGGPGNEQFF. As DNA, the CDR3 is TGTGCCAGCCTACGGGGGGGGCCAGGCAATGAGCAGTTCTTC.